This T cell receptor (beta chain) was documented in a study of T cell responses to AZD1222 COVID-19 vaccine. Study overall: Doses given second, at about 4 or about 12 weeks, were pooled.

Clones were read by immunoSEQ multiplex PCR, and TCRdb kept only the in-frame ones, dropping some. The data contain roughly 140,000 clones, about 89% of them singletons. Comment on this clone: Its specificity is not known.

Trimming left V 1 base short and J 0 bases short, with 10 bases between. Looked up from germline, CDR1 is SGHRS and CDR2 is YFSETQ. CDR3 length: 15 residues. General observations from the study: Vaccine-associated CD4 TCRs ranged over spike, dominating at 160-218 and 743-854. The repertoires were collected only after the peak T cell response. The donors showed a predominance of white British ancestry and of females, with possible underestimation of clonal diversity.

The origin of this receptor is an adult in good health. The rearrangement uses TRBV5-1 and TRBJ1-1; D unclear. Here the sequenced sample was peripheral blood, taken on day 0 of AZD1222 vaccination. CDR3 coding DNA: TGCGCCAGCAGCTTGCTTGGTGGGATGAACACTGAAGCTTTCTTT. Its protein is CASSLLGGMNTEAFF.